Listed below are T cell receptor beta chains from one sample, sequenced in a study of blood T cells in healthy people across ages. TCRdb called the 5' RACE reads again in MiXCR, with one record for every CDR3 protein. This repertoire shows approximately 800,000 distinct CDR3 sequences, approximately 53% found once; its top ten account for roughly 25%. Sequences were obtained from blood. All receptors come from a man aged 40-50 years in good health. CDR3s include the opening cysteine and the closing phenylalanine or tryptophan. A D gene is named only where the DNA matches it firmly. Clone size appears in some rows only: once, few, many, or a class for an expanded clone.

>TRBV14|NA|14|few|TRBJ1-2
CASSPLTGSDGYTF
TGTGCCAGCAGCCCTCTAACAGGGTCGGATGGCTACACCTTC
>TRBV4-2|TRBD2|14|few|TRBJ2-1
CASSQDLADNEQFF
TGTGCCAGCAGCCAAGATCTAGCGGACAATGAGCAGTTCTTC
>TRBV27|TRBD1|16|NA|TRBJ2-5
CASRLHQGQGLETQYF
TGTGCCAGCAGGCTCCACCAGGGACAGGGCTTAGAGACCCAGTACTTC
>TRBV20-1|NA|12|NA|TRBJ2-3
CSARVPTDTQYF
TGCAGTGCTAGAGTTCCCACAGATACGCAGTATTTT
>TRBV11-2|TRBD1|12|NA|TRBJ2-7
CASNEQGVEQYF
TGTGCCAGCAACGAACAGGGGGTCGAGCAGTACTTC
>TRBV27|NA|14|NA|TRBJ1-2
CASSLQGEMSGYTF
TGTGCCAGCAGCTTACAGGGTGAGATGAGTGGCTACACCTTC
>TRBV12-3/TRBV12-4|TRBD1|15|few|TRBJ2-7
CASSAHRGIGYEQYF
TGTGCCAGCAGTGCTCACAGGGGGATAGGCTACGAGCAGTACTTC
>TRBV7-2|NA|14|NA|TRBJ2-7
CASSSDGFSYEQYF
TGTGCCAGCAGCAGCGACGGTTTCTCCTACGAGCAGTACTTC
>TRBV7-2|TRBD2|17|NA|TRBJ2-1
CASSSPLRRLANNEQFF
TGTGCCAGCAGCTCCCCCCTCCGGAGACTAGCGAACAATGAGCAGTTCTTC
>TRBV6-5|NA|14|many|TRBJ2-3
CASSYSWPKETQYF
TGTGCCAGCAGTTACTCCTGGCCTAAGGAGACGCAGTATTTT
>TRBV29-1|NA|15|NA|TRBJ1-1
CSVEDLRQIFTEAFF
TGCAGCGTTGAAGATCTTCGGCAGATATTCACTGAAGCTTTCTTT
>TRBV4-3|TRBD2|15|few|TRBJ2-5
CASSLRTSGSETQYF
TGCGCCAGCAGCCTAAGGACTAGCGGGAGTGAGACCCAGTACTTC
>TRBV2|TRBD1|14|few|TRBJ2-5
CASNYRDRGETQYF
TGTGCCAGCAATTACCGGGACAGGGGAGAGACCCAGTACTTC
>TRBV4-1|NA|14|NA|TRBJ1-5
CASSQGPGDQPQHF
TGCGCCAGCAGCCAAGGGCCGGGCGATCAGCCCCAGCATTTT
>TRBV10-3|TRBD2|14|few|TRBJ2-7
CAISSSGTTYEQYF
TGTGCCATCAGTTCTAGCGGGACAACCTACGAGCAGTACTTC
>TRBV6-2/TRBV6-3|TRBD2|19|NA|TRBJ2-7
CASSSPPEESGRLSYEQYF
TGTGCCAGCAGTTCCCCGCCCGAGGAAAGCGGGAGGCTCTCCTACGAGCAGTACTTC
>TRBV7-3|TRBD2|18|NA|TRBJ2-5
CASSLGSSGGTQQETQYF
TGTGCCAGCAGCTTAGGGTCTAGCGGGGGGACACAGCAAGAGACCCAGTACTTC